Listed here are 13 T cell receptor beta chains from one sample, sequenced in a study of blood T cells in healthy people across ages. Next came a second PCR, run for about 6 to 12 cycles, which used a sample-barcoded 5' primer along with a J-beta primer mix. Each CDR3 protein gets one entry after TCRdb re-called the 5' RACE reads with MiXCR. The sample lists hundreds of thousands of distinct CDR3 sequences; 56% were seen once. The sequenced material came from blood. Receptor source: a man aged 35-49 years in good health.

CDR3 bases: TGCAGTGCTAGAGTCCCCAGTCAGGGGGCTTTTAGCTACACCTTC. Amino acid sequence: CSARVPSQGAFSYTF. The V gene is TRBV20-1, the J gene TRBJ1-2; 8 bases map to TRBD1. Trimming took 1 base from V and 9 from J; bases not matched to a gene: 13. The CDR3 is 15 amino acids. Germline V lookup: CDR1 DFQATT, CDR2 SNEGSKA (reference sequence).

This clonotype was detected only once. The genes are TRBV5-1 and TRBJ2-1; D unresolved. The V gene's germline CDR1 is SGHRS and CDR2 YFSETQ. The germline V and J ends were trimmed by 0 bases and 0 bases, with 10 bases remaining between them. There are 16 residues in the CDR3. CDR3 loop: CASSLGSARSYNEQFF. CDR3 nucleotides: TGCGCCAGCAGCTTGGGAAGCGCCCGCTCCTACAATGAGCAGTTCTTC.

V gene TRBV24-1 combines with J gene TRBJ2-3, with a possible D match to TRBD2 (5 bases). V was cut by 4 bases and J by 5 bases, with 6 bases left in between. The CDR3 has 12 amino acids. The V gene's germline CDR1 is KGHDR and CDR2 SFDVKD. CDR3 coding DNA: TGTGCCACCAGTGAGGACTTAGATACGCAGTATTTT. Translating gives CATSEDLDTQYF.

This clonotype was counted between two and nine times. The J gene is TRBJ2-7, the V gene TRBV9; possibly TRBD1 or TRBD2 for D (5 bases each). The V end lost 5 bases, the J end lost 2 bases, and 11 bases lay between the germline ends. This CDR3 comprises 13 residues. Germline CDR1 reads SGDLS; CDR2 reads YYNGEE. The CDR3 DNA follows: TGTGCCAGCAGTGTCGGGGCTACCTACGAGCAGTACTTC. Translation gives CASSVGATYEQYF.

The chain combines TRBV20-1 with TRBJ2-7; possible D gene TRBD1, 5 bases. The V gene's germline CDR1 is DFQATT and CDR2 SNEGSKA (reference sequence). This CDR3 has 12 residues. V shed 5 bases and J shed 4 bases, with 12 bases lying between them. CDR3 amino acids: CSAGKGSYEQYF. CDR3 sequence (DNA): TGCAGTGCTGGTAAGGGGTCTTACGAGCAGTACTTC.

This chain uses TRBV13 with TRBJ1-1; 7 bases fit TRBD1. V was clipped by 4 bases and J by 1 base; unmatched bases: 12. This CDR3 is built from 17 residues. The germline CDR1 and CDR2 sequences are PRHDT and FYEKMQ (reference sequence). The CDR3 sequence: CASSYTQGSRENTEAFF. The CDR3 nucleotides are TGTGCCAGCAGCTACACACAGGGGTCGAGAGAGAACACTGAAGCTTTCTTT.

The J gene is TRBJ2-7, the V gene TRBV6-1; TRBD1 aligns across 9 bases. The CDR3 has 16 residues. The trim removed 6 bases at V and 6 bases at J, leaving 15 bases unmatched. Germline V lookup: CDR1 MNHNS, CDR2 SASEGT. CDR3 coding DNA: TGTGCCAGCAGCGCGGACAGGGGCGCCGTAATAGGCGAGCAGTACTTC. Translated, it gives CASSADRGAVIGEQYF.

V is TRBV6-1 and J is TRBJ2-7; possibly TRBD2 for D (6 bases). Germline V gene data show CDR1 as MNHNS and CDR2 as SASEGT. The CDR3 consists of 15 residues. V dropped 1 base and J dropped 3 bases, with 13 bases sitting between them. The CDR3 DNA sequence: TGTGCCAGCAGTGAAGTGTCTAGCGATCACTACGAGCAGTACTTC. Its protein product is CASSEVSSDHYEQYF.

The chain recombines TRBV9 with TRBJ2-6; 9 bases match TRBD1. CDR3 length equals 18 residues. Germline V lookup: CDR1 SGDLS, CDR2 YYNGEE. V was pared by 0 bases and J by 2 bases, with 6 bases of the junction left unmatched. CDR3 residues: CASSVAGTGRTGANVLTF. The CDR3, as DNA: TGTGCCAGCAGCGTAGCCGGGACAGGGCGGACTGGGGCCAACGTCCTGACTTTC.

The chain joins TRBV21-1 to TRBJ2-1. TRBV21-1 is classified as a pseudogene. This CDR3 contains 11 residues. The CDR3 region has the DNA TGTGCCAGCAGCAAAGCTGGTGAGCAGTTCTTC. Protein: CASSKAGEQFF.

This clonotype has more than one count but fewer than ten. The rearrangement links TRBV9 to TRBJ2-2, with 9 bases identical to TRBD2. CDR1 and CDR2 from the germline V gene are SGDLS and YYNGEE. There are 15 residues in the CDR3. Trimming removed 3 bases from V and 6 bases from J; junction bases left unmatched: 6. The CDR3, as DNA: TGTGCCAGCAGCGAGGGGGGACTAGCCTCCGGGGAGCTGTTTTTT. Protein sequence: CASSEGGLASGELFF. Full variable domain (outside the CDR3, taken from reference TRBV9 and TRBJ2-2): DSGVTQTPKHLITATGQRVTLRCSPRSGDLSVYWYQQSLDQGLQFLIQYYNGEERAKGNILERFSAQQFPDLHSELNLSSLELGDSALYFCASSEGGLASGELFFGEGSRLTVL.

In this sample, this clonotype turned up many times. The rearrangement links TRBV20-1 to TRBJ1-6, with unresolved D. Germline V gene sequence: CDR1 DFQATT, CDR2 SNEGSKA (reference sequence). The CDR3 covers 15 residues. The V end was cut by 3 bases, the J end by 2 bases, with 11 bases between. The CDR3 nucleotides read TGCAGTGCTAGGGGCCTCGGGACCTATAATTCACCCCTCCACTTT. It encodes CSARGLGTYNSPLHF.

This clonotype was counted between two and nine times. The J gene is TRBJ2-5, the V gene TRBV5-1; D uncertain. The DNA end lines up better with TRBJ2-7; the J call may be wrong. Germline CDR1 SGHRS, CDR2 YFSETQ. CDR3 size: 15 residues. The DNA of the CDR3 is TGCGCCAGCAGCTTGGAGAACACCTCCCGGAACGAGCAGTACTTC. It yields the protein CASSLENTSRNEQYF.